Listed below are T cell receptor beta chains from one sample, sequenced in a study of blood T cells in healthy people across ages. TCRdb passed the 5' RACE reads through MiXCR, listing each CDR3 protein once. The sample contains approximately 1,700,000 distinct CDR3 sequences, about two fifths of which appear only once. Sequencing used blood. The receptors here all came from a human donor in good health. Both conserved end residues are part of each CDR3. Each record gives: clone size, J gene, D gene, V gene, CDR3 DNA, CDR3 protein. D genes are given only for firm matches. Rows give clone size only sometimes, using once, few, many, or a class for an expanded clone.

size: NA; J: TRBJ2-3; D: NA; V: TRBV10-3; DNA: TGTGCCATCAGGACAGGCACAGATACGCAGTATTTT; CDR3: CAIRTGTDTQYF
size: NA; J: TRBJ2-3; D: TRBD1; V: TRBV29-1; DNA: TGCAGCGTTCTGGCCATCCTAGGGGGCATCGGCACAGATACGCAGTATTTT; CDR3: CSVLAILGGIGTDTQYF
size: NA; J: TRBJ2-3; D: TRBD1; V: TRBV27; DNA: TGTGCCAGCAGCCTTATACCCCTGCCCGGGACAGGGGATCCCGTGTATTTT; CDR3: CASSLIPLPGTGDPVYF
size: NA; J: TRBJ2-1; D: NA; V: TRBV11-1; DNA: TGTGCCAGCAGTTTTTCCCGGCTTATGGATGAGCAGTTCTTC; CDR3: CASSFSRLMDEQFF
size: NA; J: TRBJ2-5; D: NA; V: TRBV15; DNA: TGTGCCACCAGCAGGACTCGGGAGACCCAGTACTTC; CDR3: CATSRTRETQYF
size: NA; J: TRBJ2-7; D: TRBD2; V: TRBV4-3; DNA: TGCGCCAGCAGCCCGATGTGGGAACGGGGGGGCCAGATGTATCCCCACGAGCAGTACTTC; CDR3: CASSPMWERGGQMYPHEQYF
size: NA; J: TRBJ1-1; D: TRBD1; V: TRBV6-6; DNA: TGTGCCAGCAGCTGGGCCCTCGACAGGGAGAACACTGAAGCTTTCTTT; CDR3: CASSWALDRENTEAFF
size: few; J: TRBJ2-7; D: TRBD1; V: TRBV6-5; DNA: TGTGCCAGCAGTCCCTGGACAGGGGGCGAGCAGTACTTC; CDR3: CASSPWTGGEQYF
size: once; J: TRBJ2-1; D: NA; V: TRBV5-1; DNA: TGCGCCAGCAGCTACTCCCCGGGTACGAATGAGCAGTTCTTC; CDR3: CASSYSPGTNEQFF
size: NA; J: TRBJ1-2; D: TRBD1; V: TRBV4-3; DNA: TGCGCCAGCAGCCCTAGGACAGGGGGCTCATCATATGGCTACACCTTC; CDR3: CASSPRTGGSSYGYTF
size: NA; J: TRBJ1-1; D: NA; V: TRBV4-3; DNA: TGCGCCAGCAGCCAAGAGCCCCAGCTTTACACTGAAGCTTTCTTT; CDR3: CASSQEPQLYTEAFF
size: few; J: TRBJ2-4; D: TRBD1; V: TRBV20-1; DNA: TGCAGTGCTAGGGGACAGAAATACATTCAGTACTTC; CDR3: CSARGQKYIQYF
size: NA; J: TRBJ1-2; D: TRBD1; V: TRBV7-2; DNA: TGTGCCAGCAGCCCGCGGACAGGGCTCTGGGACTATGGCTACACCTTC; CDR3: CASSPRTGLWDYGYTF
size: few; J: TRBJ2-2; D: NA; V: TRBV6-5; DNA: TGTGCCAGCAGTTACTCTTGGGGGTCGAACACCGGGGAGCTGTTTTTT; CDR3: CASSYSWGSNTGELFF
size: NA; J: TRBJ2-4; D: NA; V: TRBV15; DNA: TGTGCCACCAGCCCTCGGAACCCTCCCCCAACCAAAAACATTCAGTACTTC; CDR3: CATSPRNPPPTKNIQYF
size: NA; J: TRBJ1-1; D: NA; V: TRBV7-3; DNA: TGTGCCAGCAGCTTATATGGGGGATCGAACACTGAAGCTTTCTTT; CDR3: CASSLYGGSNTEAFF
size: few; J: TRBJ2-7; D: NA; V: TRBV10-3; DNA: TGTGCCATCAGTGGGCGGCAGGGGACTTCCTACGAGCAGTACTTC; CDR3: CAISGRQGTSYEQYF